This T cell receptor beta chain was found in a study of identical twins. Findings and caveats of the study: Researchers reported excess low generation probability among twin-shared out-of-frame alpha sequences.

TCRdb analysed the 5' RACE reads with MiXCR anew, one entry per CDR3 protein. Of 200,000 to 300,000 distinct CDR3 sequences listed, approximately 7% are singletons. The sample holds a few counts of this clonotype. Its matching antigen is unknown. Losses at the gene ends were 3 bases for V and 8 bases for J; bases not matched to a gene: 5. The germline V gene has CDR1 LNHDA and CDR2 SQIVND (reference sequence). This CDR3 is 15 amino acids long. This sample also appeared in a second study, on yellow fever vaccine responses in identical twins.

Material: memory (CD45RO+) T cells sorted from blood. This TCR was sampled from a young woman in good health. The chain is built from TRBV19 and TRBJ2-1, with 12 bases fitting TRBD1. The DNA of the CDR3 is TGTGCCAGTAGTATCGGGACAGGGGGCACGGATGAGCAGTTCTTC. Encoded protein: CASSIGTGGTDEQFF.